The 32 T cell receptor beta chains in this list originate from one sample, sequenced in a study of CD8 T cells in ankylosing spondylitis. From the 5' RACE reads, TCRdb called clonotypes with MiXCR, one entry per CDR3 protein. The sample contains under 200,000 distinct CDR3 sequences, roughly 11% of which appear only once. Input material: blood, either unsorted or a sorted T cell fraction (not recorded which). The receptors shown here come from a male donor with ankylosing spondylitis or in good health (not recorded which).

V is TRBV6-6 and J is TRBJ1-1; D remains unclear. The V gene's germline CDR1 is MNHNY and CDR2 SVGAGI (reference sequence). This CDR3 has 13 amino acids. V dropped 8 bases and J dropped 1 base, with 11 bases sitting between them. The CDR3 protein is CASVDVSNTEAFF. The CDR3 DNA reads TGTGCCAGCGTCGATGTATCGAACACTGAAGCTTTCTTT.

This clonotype appeared many times. The CDR3 DNA follows: TGCGCCAGCAGCTTGGAGGGTAAGGGCGAGCAGTACTTC. It codes for CASSLEGKGEQYF. This chain connects TRBV5-1 to TRBJ2-7, with D unresolved. The CDR3 has 13 residues. The V gene's germline CDR1 is SGHRS and CDR2 YFSETQ. Trimming left V 0 bases short and J 6 bases short, with 10 bases between.

This clonotype came up many times. The rearrangement uses TRBV12-3 or TRBV12-4 and TRBJ2-3; D uncertain. Trimming removed 3 bases at V and 6 bases at J, with 4 bases between. The CDR3 runs 11 residues. The CDR3 is CASSFDDTQYF. The DNA of the CDR3 is TGTGCCAGCAGTTTCGACGATACGCAGTATTTT.

The chain joins TRBV7-8 to TRBJ2-7; the match to TRBD1 covers 7 bases. The ends lost 4 bases at V and 6 bases at J; junction bases unmatched: 9. This CDR3 spans 14 amino acids. CDR1 SGHVS and CDR2 FQNEAQ come from the germline V gene. This CDR3 is CASSSRTGRGEQYF. Here the CDR3 DNA reads TGTGCCAGCAGCTCCAGGACAGGTCGGGGCGAGCAGTACTTC.

With regard to this clonotype: Being one base from a much bigger clone, this may be a read error. The V and J genes are TRBV29-1 and TRBJ2-7; no reliable D call. CDR3 length: 13 residues. Germline V gene data show CDR1 as SQVTM and CDR2 as ANQGSEA. The CDR3 protein is CGVERTGWNEQYF. The DNA for the CDR3 is TGCGGCGTTGAACGCACCGGGTGGAACGAGCAGTACTTC.

Many counts were recorded for this clonotype. V and J are TRBV6-6 and TRBJ1-1, with 7 positions matching TRBD1. The CDR3 has 13 amino acids. With V trimmed by 6 bases and J by 5 bases, 6 bases remained unmatched. Germline V gene sequence: CDR1 MNHNY, CDR2 SVGAGI (reference sequence). CDR3 sequence: CASRPTGVTEAFF. CDR3 bases: TGTGCCAGCAGGCCCACAGGGGTGACTGAAGCTTTCTTT.

J is TRBJ1-1 and V is TRBV6-5; 9 nucleotides match TRBD1. Per germline, CDR1 MNHEY and CDR2 SVGAGI. The CDR3 length is 13 residues. After removal of 2 bases from V and 11 bases from J, the junction contained 6 bases not matched to a gene. The CDR3 here is CASSYTQTGGAFF. The CDR3 region has the DNA TGTGCCAGCAGTTACACTCAGACAGGGGGTGCTTTCTTT.

This clonotype was counted ten times or more. CDR3 bases: TGCGCCAGCAGCTTGCGCCCTCAGTTTACTGAAGCTTTCTTT. Its translation: CASSLRPQFTEAFF. The gene calls are TRBV5-1 and TRBJ1-1, with D uncertain. V lost 1 base to trimming and J lost 5 bases, with 12 bases between them. From germline, CDR1 is SGHRS and CDR2 YFSETQ. The CDR3 spans 14 residues. Full variable domain (outside the CDR3, taken from reference TRBV5-1 and TRBJ1-1): KAGVTQTPRYLIKTRGQQVTLSCSPISGHRSVSWYQQTPGQGLQFLFEYFSETQRNKGNFPGRFSGRQFSNSRSEMNVSTLELGDSALYLCASSLRPQFTEAFFGQGTRLTVV.

The sample holds many counts of this clonotype. V gene TRBV10-1 combines with J gene TRBJ2-7, with TRBD1 matching over 7 bases. Germline V CDR1 and CDR2: WNHNN, SYGVQD (reference sequence). V lost 0 bases and J lost 11; bases outside the gene matches: 7. The CDR3 is 13 residues long. DNA for the CDR3: TGCGCCAGCAGTGAGTCGACCCGACAGGGAGAGTACTTC. It codes for CASSESTRQGEYF.

This clonotype occurred a few times. This rearrangement joins TRBV2 to TRBJ2-1, with TRBD2 matching over 14 bases. The length of the CDR3 is 14 residues. CDR1 SNHLY and CDR2 FYNNEI come from the germline V gene. Trimming cost V 6 bases and J 6 bases; bases outside gene matches: 1. The CDR3 spells CASRGLAGVNEQFF. In DNA, the CDR3 is TGTGCCAGCAGGGGACTAGCGGGAGTCAATGAGCAGTTCTTC.

This clonotype showed up just once. The CDR3 nucleotides are TGTGCCAGCAGGACCCGGGACAGGCCCTACAATGAGCAGTTCTTC. Translating it yields CASRTRDRPYNEQFF. The V call is TRBV28, the J call TRBJ2-1; 8 bases are a match to TRBD1. V was pared by 6 bases and J by 2 bases, with 6 bases of the junction left unmatched. Germline CDR1 MDHEN, CDR2 SYDVKM. The CDR3 is made up of 15 amino acids.

The chain is built from TRBV11-2 and TRBJ2-3; D is ambiguous. V lost 2 bases and J 2 bases, leaving 8 bases between the germline ends. The CDR3 totals 14 residues. CDR1 SGHAT and CDR2 FQNNGV come from the germline V gene. In nucleotides, the CDR3 is TGTGCCAGCAGCTTAAGGCAGTACACAGATACGCAGTATTTT. Its translation is CASSLRQYTDTQYF. The full variable domain, completed using reference TRBV11-2 and TRBJ2-3, is EAGVAQSPRYKIIEKRQSVAFWCNPISGHATLYWYQQILGQGPKLLIQFQNNGVVDDSQLPKDRFSAERLKGVDSTLKIQPAKLEDSAVYLCASSLRQYTDTQYFGPGTRLTVL.

This clonotype was observed a few times. The chain carries TRBV20-1 and TRBJ2-2; 8 nucleotides align to TRBD2. Trimming removed 4 bases from V and 3 bases from J; junction bases left unmatched: 7. Germline CDR1 reads DFQATT; CDR2 reads SNEGSKA (reference sequence). The CDR3 contains 15 residues. The CDR3 spells CSAIGLAGYTGELFF. The DNA of the CDR3 is TGCAGTGCTATTGGGCTAGCGGGTTACACCGGGGAGCTGTTTTTT.

This clonotype was recorded at least ten times. In nucleotides, the CDR3 is TGCAGCGTTGTAGAGGCAGGGAAGGGCTACGAGCAGTACTTC. Amino acids: CSVVEAGKGYEQYF. The chain carries TRBV29-1 and TRBJ2-7; D is possibly TRBD1 (5 bases). Between the trimmed V and J ends, which lost 4 bases and 3 bases, there was a span of 16 bases. This CDR3 region has 14 residues. Germline-derived CDR1 and CDR2 are SQVTM and ANQGSEA.

This clonotype was counted at least ten times. This chain uses TRBV20-1 with TRBJ2-7, with D tentatively TRBD1 (6 bases). CDR1 is DFQATT and CDR2 is SNEGSKA in the germline V gene (reference sequence). The CDR3 runs 16 residues. V gave up 2 bases and J gave up 1 base, with 18 bases separating them. The CDR3 loop reads CSARPWDTGLSYEQYF. The CDR3 bases are TGCAGTGCTAGACCATGGGATACAGGGTTATCCTACGAGCAGTACTTC.

Concerning this clonotype: A much larger clonotype is one base distant, so this may be a read error. The chain couples TRBV4-3 to TRBJ1-2, with D maybe TRBD1 (6 bases). The V gene's germline CDR1 is LGHNA and CDR2 YSLEER. The CDR3 consists of 15 residues. The CDR3 DNA reads as TGCGCCAGCAGCCCAACGCGGGGGCTTAGCTATGACTACACCTTC. This gives the protein CASSPTRGLSYDYTF.

For this clonotype: This may come from a read error, since a much larger clone is one base off. The V and J genes are TRBV5-1 and TRBJ1-1; 7 nucleotides line up with TRBD1. The germline gives CDR1 SGHRS, CDR2 YFSETQ. The CDR3 has 15 residues. The CDR3 nucleotides read TGCGCCAACAGCCTTAGGGGGCGCAAGGACACTGAAGCTTTCTTT. It is translated as CANSLRGRKDTEAFF.

This clonotype was seen many times. The CDR3 loop reads CASSLESGVSSPLHF. CDR3 bases: TGTGCCAGCAGCTTAGAGTCAGGGGTGAGTTCACCCCTCCACTTT. The chain has TRBV11-2 and TRBJ1-6; TRBD1 is a possible D gene (6 bases). Deletions cut 0 bases from V and 9 bases from J, with 12 bases between. The CDR3 contains 15 residues. Germline CDR1 and CDR2: SGHAT and FQNNGV. The entire variable domain, with the rest obtained from reference TRBV11-2 and TRBJ1-6, is as follows: EAGVAQSPRYKIIEKRQSVAFWCNPISGHATLYWYQQILGQGPKLLIQFQNNGVVDDSQLPKDRFSAERLKGVDSTLKIQPAKLEDSAVYLCASSLESGVSSPLHFGNGTRLTVT.

The chain has TRBV10-1 and TRBJ2-1; D gene unclear. Germline CDR1 WNHNN, CDR2 SYGVQD (reference sequence). Trimming left V 3 bases short and J 3 bases short, with 6 bases between. This CDR3 is 13 amino acids long. Here the CDR3 reads CASSENLYNEQFF. CDR3 in DNA: TGCGCCAGCAGTGAAAACCTCTACAATGAGCAGTTCTTC.

The rearrangement links TRBV28 to TRBJ2-5; 14 bases fit TRBD2. The CDR3 extends over 17 amino acids. Germline V CDR1 and CDR2: MDHEN, SYDVKM. V lost 7 bases and J lost 4; bases outside the gene matches: 11. This CDR3 reads CASNPGTSGGFGETQYF. The CDR3 nucleotides read TGTGCCAGCAATCCGGGGACTAGCGGGGGATTTGGAGAGACCCAGTACTTC.

At least ten counts were recorded for this clonotype. The rearrangement joins TRBV5-4 to TRBJ2-7; unclear D gene. Germline CDR1 SGHNT, CDR2 YYREEE (reference sequence). CDR3 length: 14 residues. The ends were cut back, 3 bases at V and 1 base at J, with 11 bases in the middle. DNA of the CDR3: TGTGCCAGCAGCTCAGGTCCCGTGTCCTACGAGCAGTACTTC. Translating gives CASSSGPVSYEQYF.

This clonotype came up a few times. The genes are TRBV7-9 and TRBJ2-1; 8 nucleotides line up with TRBD2. CDR3 length equals 12 residues. V shed 8 bases, J shed 9 bases, and the junction held 6 bases outside the gene matches. The germline V gene has CDR1 SEHNR and CDR2 FQNEAQ (reference sequence). The CDR3 DNA is TGTGCCAGCCTGCGGGGGGTTGGTGAGCAGTTCTTC. This encodes CASLRGVGEQFF.

On this clonotype itself: A much larger clone is a single base away; this may be a read error. The chain combines TRBV7-8 with TRBJ2-7; tentatively, D is TRBD1 (5 bases). Germline assignment: CDR1 SGHVS and CDR2 FQNEAQ. The CDR3 is 12 amino acids. The DNA of the CDR3 is TGTGCCAGCAACTTAGCTTCTACAGGGCAGTACTTC. Translated, it gives CASNLASTGQYF.

The J gene is TRBJ1-6, the V gene TRBV12-3 or TRBV12-4; a weak D match, TRBD1 (5 bases). The germline V and J ends were trimmed by 5 bases and 6 bases, with 11 bases remaining between them. This CDR3 has 14 amino acids. The CDR3 reads CASSPSGGNSPLHF. The CDR3 DNA reads as TGTGCCAGCAGTCCCTCTGGGGGTAATTCACCCCTCCACTTT.

This clonotype was counted many times. The chain combines TRBV9 with TRBJ2-3; D is unclear. V was clipped by 4 bases and J by 6 bases, with 12 bases between them. The CDR3 contains 13 residues. The germline CDR1 and CDR2 sequences are SGDLS and YYNGEE. In nucleotides, the CDR3 is TGTGCCAGCAGCACGGCCCCCTCGGATACGCAGTATTTT. This gives the protein CASSTAPSDTQYF.

This clonotype has ten or more counts. This sequence joins TRBV10-3 and TRBJ2-2; possibly TRBD1 or TRBD2 for D (6 bases each). CDR3 size: 17 residues. Trimming removed 0 bases at V and 1 base at J, with 12 bases between. CDR1 and CDR2 from the germline V gene are ENHRY and SYGVKD. CDR3 sequence: CAISESPGGKNTGELFF. The CDR3 bases are TGTGCCATCAGTGAGTCTCCCGGGGGCAAGAACACCGGGGAGCTGTTTTTT.

This clonotype was seen ten or more times. The chain uses TRBV29-1 and TRBJ1-4; perhaps TRBD1 as D (6 bases). CDR1 and CDR2 (germline): SQVTM, ANQGSEA. The CDR3 runs 12 residues. Deletions cut 7 bases from V and 4 bases from J, with 10 bases between. DNA for the CDR3: TGCAGCGCAGGACAGCTTAATGAAAAACTGTTTTTT. Translation: CSAGQLNEKLFF.

This clonotype was recorded at least ten times. The gene calls are TRBV6-5 and TRBJ2-7; D assignment may be TRBD1 or TRBD2 (5 bases each). There are 10 residues in the CDR3. V dropped 7 bases and J dropped 9 bases, with 10 bases sitting between them. Looked up from germline, CDR1 is MNHEY and CDR2 is SVGAGI. The CDR3 here is CASTRGVQYF. The CDR3 DNA is TGTGCCAGCACCCGAGGGGTGCAGTACTTC.

This clonotype occurred a few times. The chain employs TRBV6-6 and TRBJ1-1; 7 bases match TRBD1. V gave up 5 bases and J gave up 8 bases; unmatched junction bases: 5. The germline V gene has CDR1 MNHNY and CDR2 SVGAGI (reference sequence). The CDR3 length is 12 residues. DNA of the CDR3: TGTGCCAGCAGTCCTGACAGGGAAGAAGCTTTCTTT. Its translation: CASSPDREEAFF.

This clonotype was seen ten or more times. The V and J genes are TRBV5-1 and TRBJ1-5; no reliable D call. The CDR3 covers 13 residues. CDR1 is SGHRS, CDR2 YFSETQ, per germline. The V and J ends lost 3 bases and 5 bases respectively, with 9 bases between them. The CDR3 loop reads CASSSGPDQPQHF. For the CDR3, the DNA is TGCGCCAGCAGCTCGGGCCCCGATCAGCCCCAGCATTTT.

This clonotype was found a few times. The rearrangement links TRBV29-1 to TRBJ2-2; perhaps D is TRBD1 or TRBD2 (7 bases each). Trimming pared 7 bases from V and 3 bases from J, leaving 15 bases between. CDR1 is SQVTM, CDR2 ANQGSEA, per germline. This CDR3 comprises 14 residues. CDR3 coding DNA: TGCAGCGCCGTGACAGGGAGGGACACCGGGGAGCTGTTTTTT. This sequence encodes CSAVTGRDTGELFF.

This clonotype was observed at least ten times. This sequence joins TRBV29-1 and TRBJ1-2, with TRBD1 as a possible D gene (6 bases). V lost 6 bases and J lost 0, with 14 bases in between. The CDR3 is 14 amino acids. The germline CDR1 and CDR2 sequences are SQVTM and ANQGSEA. As DNA, the CDR3 is TGCAGCGTCCAAAGGACAGCTACTAACTATGGCTACACCTTC. It encodes CSVQRTATNYGYTF.